A single T cell receptor (beta chain) is shown here with its context. The antigen is not known. PCR employed 60 Vbeta and 13 Jbeta primers. In the original processing: Some 10 million of the 60 million to 90 million unique TCR beta chains counted in a later analysis were shared. Assay used: immunoSEQ multiplex PCR; TCRdb lists only in-frame clones, some missing. V and J calls and clone size are those listed in that table; D and trimming were worked out from the DNA. The data show under 150,000 clones, over 60% seen once. The source of the sample is a study of cytomegalovirus exposure and HLA in healthy donors. The germline gives CDR1 SQVTM, CDR2 ANQGSEA. The CDR3 extends over 13 amino acids. Trimming removed 4 bases at V and 5 bases at J, with 12 bases between. Study findings and constraints: Previously analyzed data showed that most TCR beta V segments were productive at a frequency of about 87% or about 30%. Researchers counted some 150 TCR beta chains as cytomegalovirus-associated. Most observed TCR sequences were rare, whereas some public TCRs were detected in many donors.

V usage is TRBV29-1 and J usage is TRBJ2-1; maybe TRBD1 (5 bases). Sequencing input: PBMCs. This clonotype was sampled from a man between 18 and 35 years old in good health and CMV-seropositive. The DNA for the CDR3 is TGCAGCGTTGGGGTGGAAGGGGACAATGAGCAGTTCTTC. Residues: CSVGVEGDNEQFF.